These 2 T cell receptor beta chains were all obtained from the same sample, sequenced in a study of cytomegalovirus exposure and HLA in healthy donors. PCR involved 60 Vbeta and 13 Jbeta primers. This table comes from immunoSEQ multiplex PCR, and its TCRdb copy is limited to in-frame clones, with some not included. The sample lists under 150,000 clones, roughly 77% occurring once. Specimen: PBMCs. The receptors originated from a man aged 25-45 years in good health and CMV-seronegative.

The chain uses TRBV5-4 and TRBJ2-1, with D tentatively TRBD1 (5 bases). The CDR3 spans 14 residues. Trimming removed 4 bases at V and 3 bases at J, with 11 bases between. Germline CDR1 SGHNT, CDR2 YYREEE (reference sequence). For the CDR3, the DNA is TGTGCCAGCAGCCCCCAGGGATACTACAATGAGCAGTTCTTC. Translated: CASSPQGYYNEQFF.

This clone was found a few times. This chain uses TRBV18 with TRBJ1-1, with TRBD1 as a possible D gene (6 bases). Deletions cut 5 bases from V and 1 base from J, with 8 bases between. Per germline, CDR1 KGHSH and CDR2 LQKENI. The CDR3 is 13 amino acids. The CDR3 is CASSSGENTEAFF. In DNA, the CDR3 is TGTGCCAGCTCATCAGGGGAGAACACTGAAGCTTTCTTT.